The 5 T cell receptor beta chains reported below all come from one sample, sequenced in a study of blood T cells in healthy people across ages. PCR was performed a second time for roughly 7 to 12 cycles using a sample-barcoded 5' primer and a J-beta primer mix. TCRdb redid the calling of the 5' RACE reads with MiXCR, one entry per CDR3 protein. The repertoire consists of around 970,000 distinct CDR3 sequences, with 45% to 60% occurring once and the leading ten covering 20% to 25%. Sequencing used blood. Receptor source: a woman aged 55-75 years in good health.

This chain joins TRBV7-8 and TRBJ2-7; D not certain. Trimming took 0 bases from V and 0 from J, leaving 9 bases between them. This CDR3 comprises 15 residues. Germline CDR1 and CDR2: SGHVS and FQNEAQ. CDR3 sequence reads: CASSLALAPSYEQYF. Written as DNA, the CDR3 is TGTGCCAGCAGCTTAGCGCTTGCCCCCTCCTACGAGCAGTACTTC.

The rearrangement links TRBV29-1 to TRBJ2-7; D unclear. Near its end, the DNA agrees better with TRBJ2-5, so the J call may be wrong. The germline CDR1 and CDR2 sequences are SQVTM and ANQGSEA. This CDR3 region has 13 residues. CDR3 protein: CSVRWQNLETQYF. CDR3 DNA: TGCAGCGTTCGATGGCAGAATCTAGAGACCCAGTACTTC.

This clonotype was recorded a few times. The V and J genes are TRBV20-1 and TRBJ2-6; D unresolved. V was pared by 3 bases and J by 0 bases, with 3 bases between. The CDR3 covers 13 residues. Germline loops: CDR1 DFQATT, CDR2 SNEGSKA (reference sequence). The CDR3 region has the DNA TGCAGTGCTAGCAACTCTGGGGCCAACGTCCTGACTTTC. It encodes CSASNSGANVLTF.

This clonotype was detected once. The rearrangement links TRBV6-5 to TRBJ2-2; D is uncertain. Germline values: CDR1 MNHEY, CDR2 SVGAGI. The CDR3 consists of 17 residues. V was clipped by 0 bases and J by 1 base, with 12 bases between them. This CDR3 reads CASSYSYHTLNTGELFF. The CDR3 nucleotides are TGTGCCAGCAGTTACTCCTACCATACCCTGAACACCGGGGAGCTGTTTTTT.

The chain combines TRBV9 with TRBJ2-3; 9 bases are a match to TRBD2. V lost 1 base, J lost 6 bases, and 9 bases stayed unmatched. Germline V gene sequence: CDR1 SGDLS, CDR2 YYNGEE. The CDR3 has 16 amino acids. The CDR3: CASSVTTSGRGDTQYF. In DNA, the CDR3 is TGTGCCAGCAGCGTAACGACTAGCGGAAGAGGGGATACGCAGTATTTT.